This T cell receptor beta chain was documented in a study of response to subunit inactivated influenza vaccine. Whole-study results and caveats: Each seasonal influenza vaccination, the authors suggested, recruits few new T cells.

Germline V CDR1 and CDR2: ENHRY, SYGVKD. This CDR3 has 16 amino acids. V gave up 2 bases and J gave up 2 bases; unmatched junction bases: 2. This clonotype was seen many times. What it recognizes is unknown. A single record per CDR3 protein comes from TCRdb applying MiXCR to the RT-PCR reads. The sample includes 800,000 to 1,000,000 distinct CDR3 sequences, around 20% of them seen just once. This chain links TRBV10-3 with TRBJ2-1; 11 nucleotides match TRBD2. The receptor was isolated from a man aged 45-60 years who received an inactivated influenza vaccine. The material sequenced was PBMCs from blood, taken around 5 days after vaccination. The CDR3 nucleotides read TGTGCCATCAGTGAGGTGACTAGCGGGACCTACAATGAGCAGTTCTTC. It is translated as CAISEVTSGTYNEQFF.